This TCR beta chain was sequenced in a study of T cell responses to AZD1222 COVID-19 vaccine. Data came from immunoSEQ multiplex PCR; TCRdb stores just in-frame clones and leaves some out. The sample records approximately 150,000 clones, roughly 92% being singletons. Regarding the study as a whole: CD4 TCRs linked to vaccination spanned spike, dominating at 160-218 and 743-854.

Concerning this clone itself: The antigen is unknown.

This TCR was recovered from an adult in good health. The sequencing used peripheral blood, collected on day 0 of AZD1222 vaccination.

The CDR3 is CASSSLQGMETEAFF. The CDR3 nucleotides read TGTGCCAGCAGCTCGCTACAGGGGATGGAAACTGAAGCTTTCTTT. J is TRBJ1-1 and V is TRBV7-2; 7 bases align to TRBD1. CDR1 and CDR2 (germline): SGHTA, FQGNSA. The CDR3 loop spans 15 amino acids. Trimming cost V 4 bases and J 5 bases; bases outside gene matches: 10.